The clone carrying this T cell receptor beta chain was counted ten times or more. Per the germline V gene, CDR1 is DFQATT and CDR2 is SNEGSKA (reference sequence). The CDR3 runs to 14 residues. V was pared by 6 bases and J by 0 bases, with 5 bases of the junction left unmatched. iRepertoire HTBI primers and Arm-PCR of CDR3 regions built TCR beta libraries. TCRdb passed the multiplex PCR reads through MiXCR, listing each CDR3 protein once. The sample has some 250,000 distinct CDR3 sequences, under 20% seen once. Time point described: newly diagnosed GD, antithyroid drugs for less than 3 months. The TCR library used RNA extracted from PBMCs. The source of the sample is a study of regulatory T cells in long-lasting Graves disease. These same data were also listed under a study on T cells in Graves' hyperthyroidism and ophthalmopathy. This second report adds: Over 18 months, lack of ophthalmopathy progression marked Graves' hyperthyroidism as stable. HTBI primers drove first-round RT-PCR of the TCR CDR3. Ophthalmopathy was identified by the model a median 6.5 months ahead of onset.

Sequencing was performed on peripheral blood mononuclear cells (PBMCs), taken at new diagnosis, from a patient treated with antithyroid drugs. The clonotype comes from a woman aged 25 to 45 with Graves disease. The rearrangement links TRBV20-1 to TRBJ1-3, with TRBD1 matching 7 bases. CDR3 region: CSARDRDSGNTIYF. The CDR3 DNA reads TGCAGTGCCCGCGACAGGGACTCTGGAAACACCATATATTTT.